Following are 28 T cell receptor beta chains from one sample sequenced in a study of blood T cell repertoires in COVID-19. The repertoire was sequenced with immunoSEQ multiplex PCR; TCRdb's copy has only in-frame clones and lacks some. This sample carries about 140,000 clones, around 73% of them seen once, and the ten largest clones take approximately 10%. Sequencing input: peripheral blood. The source of these receptors is a man aged 60-69 years who had recovered from COVID-19.

The gene calls are TRBV25-1 and TRBJ2-3; perhaps TRBD2 as D (7 bases). Per the germline V gene, CDR1 is MGHDK and CDR2 is SYGVNS. Between the trimmed V and J ends, which lost 5 bases and 3 bases, there was a span of 15 bases. This CDR3 spans 15 amino acids. The CDR3 spells CASSPRGRGTDTQYF. The CDR3 nucleotides read TGTGCCAGCAGTCCCCGGGGGCGGGGGACAGATACGCAGTATTTT.

The chain links TRBV28 to TRBJ2-1; TRBD2 might be the D (5 bases). Trimming stripped 1 base from V and 0 bases from J, with 10 bases between. CDR1 and CDR2 from the germline V gene are MDHEN and SYDVKM. This CDR3 comprises 16 residues. CDR3 loop: CASSLYAGTSYNEQFF. The CDR3 region has the DNA TGTGCCAGCAGTTTATACGCGGGCACCTCCTACAATGAGCAGTTCTTC. Full variable domain (remainder filled in from reference TRBV28 and TRBJ2-1): DVKVTQSSRYLVKRTGEKVFLECVQDMDHENMFWYRQDPGLGLRLIYFSYDVKMKEKGDIPEGYSVSREKKERFSLILESASTNQTSMYLCASSLYAGTSYNEQFFGPGTRLTVL.

V is TRBV5-4 and J is TRBJ2-7, with TRBD1 matching 10 bases. Germline CDR1 reads SGHNT; CDR2 reads YYREEE (reference sequence). The CDR3 is made up of 14 amino acids. V shed 2 bases, J shed 5 bases, and the junction held 4 bases outside the gene matches. The DNA of the CDR3 is TGTGCCAGCAGCTTCTGGGACAGGGGCAACGAGCAGTACTTC. Translated, it gives CASSFWDRGNEQYF. The whole variable domain, remainder taken from reference TRBV5-4 and TRBJ2-7, is ETGVTQSPTHLIKTRGQQVTLRCSSQSGHNTVSWYQQALGQGPQFIFQYYREEENGRGNFPPRFSGLQFPNYSSELNVNALELDDSALYLCASSFWDRGNEQYFGPGTRLTVT.

V and J are TRBV7-3 and TRBJ1-1, with 8 bases identical to TRBD1. Germline V gives CDR1 SGHTA, CDR2 FQGTGA. After removal of 5 bases from V and 4 bases from J, the junction contained 6 bases not matched to a gene. The CDR3 runs to 14 residues. This CDR3 is CASSQTGTGTEAFF. CDR3 nucleotides: TGTGCCAGCAGCCAAACGGGGACAGGCACTGAAGCTTTCTTT.

The chain combines TRBV30 with TRBJ1-1; 11 nucleotides agree with TRBD1. Trimming removed 2 bases from V and 4 bases from J; junction bases left unmatched: 6. CDR3 length equals 15 residues. Germline loops: CDR1 GTSNPN, CDR2 SVGIG (reference sequence). This chain's CDR3 is CAWSTFGTGGTEAFF. The CDR3 DNA sequence: TGTGCCTGGAGTACATTCGGGACAGGGGGCACTGAAGCTTTCTTT.

This clone was observed once. The V gene is TRBV19, the J gene TRBJ1-1; TRBD1 matches at 7 bases. CDR1 and CDR2 from the germline V gene are LNHDA and SQIVND (reference sequence). Trimming at V came to 4 bases and at J to 1 base, leaving 6 bases not matched to a gene. The CDR3 is made up of 15 amino acids. In DNA, the CDR3 is TGTGCCAGTAGTAGTACAGGGGTCCCGAACACTGAAGCTTTCTTT. Translated, it gives CASSSTGVPNTEAFF.

This chain links TRBV5-5 with TRBJ1-4, with D maybe TRBD1 (5 bases). The CDR3 covers 14 residues. V was clipped by 0 bases and J by 4 bases, with 7 bases between them. Per the germline V gene, CDR1 is SGHKS and CDR2 is YYEKEE (reference sequence). CDR3 sequence reads: CASSLDQGNEKLFF. In DNA form, the CDR3 reads TGTGCCAGCAGCTTGGATCAGGGTAATGAAAAACTGTTTTTT.

The chain uses TRBV14 and TRBJ2-7; 12 bases map to TRBD2. The trim removed 3 bases at V and 3 bases at J, leaving 6 bases unmatched. Germline V gene lookup returns CDR1 SGHDN and CDR2 FVKESK. The CDR3 is 16 amino acids. The DNA of the CDR3 is TGTGCCAGCAGCCAGGGCCTACTAGCGGGAGGCTACGAGCAGTACTTC. This encodes CASSQGLLAGGYEQYF.

Comment on this clone: Additional DNA sequences in this sample encode the identical CDR3. The chain uses TRBV7-2 and TRBJ2-5; D ambiguous. This CDR3 has 11 amino acids. Trimming left V 4 bases short and J 2 bases short, with 2 bases between. The germline V gene has CDR1 SGHTA and CDR2 FQGNSA. CDR3 bases: TGTGCCAGCAGCTCGCAAGAGACCCAGTACTTC. Translated: CASSSQETQYF.

In this sample, this clone turned up once. The chain carries TRBV7-9 and TRBJ2-1; TRBD2 agrees at 8 bases. The CDR3 spans 12 residues. Germline V gives CDR1 SEHNR, CDR2 FQNEAQ (reference sequence). J was trimmed by 12 bases and V by 2 bases; bases with no gene match: 3. The CDR3 DNA sequence: TGTGCCAGCAGCTTACTAGCGGGTGGGCAGTTCTTC. Its protein product is CASSLLAGGQFF.

Written as DNA, the CDR3 is TGTGCCAGCAGCCAAGATCCCCAGGGCTACAATGAGCAGTTCTTC. It encodes CASSQDPQGYNEQFF. The genes are TRBV4-2 and TRBJ2-1; a possible D gene is TRBD1 (5 bases). The CDR3 extends over 15 amino acids. Germline-derived CDR1 and CDR2 are LGHNA and YNFKEQ. Trimming pared 0 bases from V and 3 bases from J, leaving 9 bases between.

This clone occurred many times. The V gene is TRBV2, the J gene TRBJ1-1; TRBD1 is a possible D gene (5 bases). Germline loops: CDR1 SNHLY, CDR2 FYNNEI. V gave up 4 bases and J gave up 4 bases, with 10 bases separating them. The CDR3 contains 13 residues. As DNA, the CDR3 is TGTGCCAGCAGTGTGGAGGGGAGCACTGAAGCTTTCTTT. Residues: CASSVEGSTEAFF. The full variable domain, rest sourced from reference TRBV2 and TRBJ1-1, is EPEVTQTPSHQVTQMGQEVILRCVPISNHLYFYWYRQILGQKVEFLVSFYNNEISEKSEIFDDQFSVERPDGSNFTLKIRSTKLEDSAMYFCASSVEGSTEAFFGQGTRLTVV.

The chain is built from TRBV6-5 and TRBJ2-3, with a weak D call TRBD2 (7 bases). V was cut by 0 bases and J by 4 bases, with 14 bases left in between. The length of the CDR3 is 16 residues. The V gene's germline CDR1 is MNHEY and CDR2 SVGAGI. The CDR3 here is CASSYSRGGGSDTQYF. CDR3 DNA: TGTGCCAGCAGTTACTCTCGGGGAGGGGGGTCAGATACGCAGTATTTT.

This chain links TRBV6-2 or TRBV6-3 with TRBJ1-1; 12 bases are shared with TRBD1. The CDR3 covers 18 residues. Losses at the gene ends were 2 bases for V and 5 bases for J; bases not matched to a gene: 12. Germline values: CDR1 MNHEY, CDR2 SVGEGT. CDR3 residues: CASSYESGQGASYTEAFF. The CDR3 nucleotides are TGTGCCAGCAGTTACGAGTCGGGACAGGGGGCAAGTTATACTGAAGCTTTCTTT.

CDR3 amino acids: CASSLVRGSSYNEQFF. The DNA for the CDR3 is TGTGCCAGCAGCTTAGTCCGAGGGAGCTCCTACAATGAGCAGTTCTTC. The chain couples TRBV11-2 to TRBJ2-1; possible D gene TRBD2, 5 bases. The CDR3 has 16 amino acids. From germline, CDR1 is SGHAT and CDR2 FQNNGV. Trimming stripped 1 base from V and 0 bases from J, with 10 bases between.

The V call is TRBV4-1, the J call TRBJ1-4; TRBD1 matches at 8 bases. Per germline, CDR1 MGHRA and CDR2 YSYEKL. V lost 4 bases, J lost 13 bases, and 14 bases stayed unmatched. The CDR3 has 15 residues. CDR3 bases: TGCGCCAGCAGCCCGCCGGGACAGGCGCCCCTTAGACTGTTTTTT. Its translation is CASSPPGQAPLRLFF.

The V call is TRBV7-9, the J call TRBJ2-7, with 12 bases matching TRBD1. Germline V lookup: CDR1 SEHNR, CDR2 FQNEAQ (reference sequence). CDR3 length equals 16 residues. V trimming: 4 bases; J trimming: 4 bases; junction bases outside the gene matches: 8. As DNA, the CDR3 is TGTGCCAGCAGCTCGGGACAGGGGGCCGCTTTGTACGAGCAGTACTTC. As protein: CASSSGQGAALYEQYF.

J is TRBJ2-7 and V is TRBV29-1, with D possibly being TRBD2 (7 bases). Germline lookup yields CDR1 SQVTM and CDR2 ANQGSEA. The CDR3 length is 12 residues. The V and J ends lost 7 bases and 3 bases respectively, with 13 bases between them. For the CDR3, the DNA is TGCAGCGCCAAGGGGGGGGTCTACGAGCAGTACTTC. Translating it yields CSAKGGVYEQYF.

The chain has TRBV10-3 and TRBJ1-2; 8 nucleotides match TRBD1. This CDR3 has 14 residues. Trimming cost V 5 bases and J 4 bases; bases outside gene matches: 6. Germline lookup yields CDR1 ENHRY and CDR2 SYGVKD. The CDR3 DNA sequence: TGTGCCATCAGTTTACAGGGGGATGGCTATGGCTACACCTTC. Protein: CAISLQGDGYGYTF.

V is TRBV7-9 and J is TRBJ2-2; D remains ambiguous. Germline assignment: CDR1 SEHNR and CDR2 FQNEAQ (reference sequence). V was shortened by 1 base and J by 5 bases, with 8 bases between the two germline ends. The CDR3 covers 14 residues. CDR3 bases: TGTGCCAGCAGCTTAGGGCGGATAACCGGGGAGCTGTTTTTT. It yields the protein CASSLGRITGELFF.

Comments on this clone: This may stem from a read error, because a much larger clone lies one nucleotide away. The chain joins TRBV7-3 to TRBJ2-3; D is uncertain. The CDR3 has 13 residues. Germline-derived CDR1 and CDR2 are SGHTA and FQGTGA. V was pared by 2 bases and J by 1 base, with 4 bases between. CDR3 in DNA: TGTGCCAGCAGCTTATATGGCACAGATACGCAGTATTTT. This translates into CASSLYGTDTQYF.

The chain is built from TRBV28 and TRBJ1-3; perhaps TRBD1 as D (6 bases). Germline V lookup: CDR1 MDHEN, CDR2 SYDVKM. The CDR3 extends over 14 amino acids. V dropped 7 bases and J dropped 1 base, with 11 bases sitting between them. CDR3: CASNPGVSGNTIYF. CDR3 bases: TGTGCCAGCAATCCAGGGGTATCTGGAAACACCATATATTTT.

The CDR3 reads CASSSGDGTEAFF. CDR3 bases: TGTGCCAGCAGTTCAGGGGATGGCACTGAAGCTTTCTTT. The V call is TRBV28, the J call TRBJ1-1; tentative D call: TRBD1 (6 bases). Germline assignment: CDR1 MDHEN and CDR2 SYDVKM. Trimming cost V 4 bases and J 4 bases, with 10 bases left between them. There are 13 residues in the CDR3.

The V gene is TRBV18, the J gene TRBJ2-5, with 7 bases lining up with TRBD1. Germline V gene sequence: CDR1 KGHSH, CDR2 LQKENI. This CDR3 comprises 14 residues. The trim removed 3 bases at V and 1 base at J, leaving 2 bases unmatched. CDR3 loop: CASSPGQSQETQYF. The DNA for the CDR3 is TGTGCCAGCTCACCGGGACAGTCCCAAGAGACCCAGTACTTC.

This clone was detected a few times. The CDR3 loop is CASSPNLDRQKLFF. CDR3 DNA: TGTGCCAGCAGCCCGAACCTGGACAGGCAAAAACTGTTTTTT. The V and J genes are TRBV5-6 and TRBJ1-4; 7 bases line up with TRBD1. The CDR3 spans 14 residues. Germline V lookup: CDR1 SGHDT, CDR2 YYEEEE. With V trimmed by 4 bases and J by 9 bases, 9 bases remained unmatched.

CDR3 nucleotides: TGTGCCAGCAGTGGACTGGAGCAGTGGGTGAGGTCCACCTACACCTTC. Its translation is CASSGLEQWVRSTYTF. The gene calls are TRBV6-2 or TRBV6-3 and TRBJ1-2; D gene uncertain. Per germline, CDR1 MNHEY and CDR2 SVGEGT. Trimming pared 5 bases from V and 10 bases from J, leaving 26 bases between. This CDR3 has 16 residues.

The J gene is TRBJ2-2, the V gene TRBV5-4; 10 positions match TRBD1. Germline assignment: CDR1 SGHNT and CDR2 YYREEE (reference sequence). V shed 0 bases and J 4 bases; nucleotides not matched to a gene: 9. The CDR3 length is 18 residues. CDR3 nucleotide sequence: TGTGCCAGCAGCTTGGGCCCCGGACAGGGGGTGGGCACCGGGGAGCTGTTTTTT. Protein product: CASSLGPGQGVGTGELFF.

V gene TRBV30 combines with J gene TRBJ1-2, with 8 bases lining up with TRBD1. The CDR3 contains 14 residues. Germline V CDR1 and CDR2: GTSNPN, SVGIG (reference sequence). V lost 4 bases and J lost 4; bases outside the gene matches: 8. CDR3 region: CAWKEAGGLYGYTF. The CDR3 DNA sequence: TGTGCCTGGAAGGAAGCAGGGGGCCTCTATGGCTACACCTTC.